This T cell receptor delta chain was recorded in a study of gamma-delta T cells after stem cell transplantation. TCRdb fed the RT-PCR reads to CATT. Of about 7,800 delta-chain clones listed, 13% to 15% are singletons. This clone was recorded a few times. V trimming: 4 bases; J trimming: 0 bases; junction bases outside the gene matches: 19. CDR1 is TSWWSYY, CDR2 QGS, per germline. This CDR3 has 20 residues. The chain carries TRDV1 and TRDJ1, with 8 bases identical to TRDD3. This sequence originates from a human donor. It is not recorded whose cells these are; they may come from a transplant donor. Sequencing used gamma-delta T cells. For the CDR3, the DNA is TGTGCTCTTGGGGCATCGGTTCCTCTTTACTGGGGGTCGTACACCGATAAACTCATCTTT. It specifies CALGASVPLYWGSYTDKLIF.